This T cell receptor beta chain was sequenced during a study of human T cells and chemical hapten exposure. As for time point: patch test 1, 2 weeks after DPC sensitization. The treatment here: therapeutic diphenylcyclopropenone sensitization with weekly scalp DPC. In this sample, this clonotype turned up many times. The CDR3 sequence is 17 residues long. Trimming left V 3 bases short and J 4 bases short, with 19 bases between. MiXCR, applied by TCRdb to the RACE reads, yields one record per CDR3 protein. Among about 49,000 distinct CDR3 sequences listed, 8% to 9.5% were seen once. V usage is TRBV12-3 or TRBV12-4 and J usage is TRBJ2-1; D call uncertain. This clonotype was sampled from a woman in her forties or fifties with alopecia areata. Some clones in this sample may be carry-over from other donors' samples. This specimen consisted of whole blood, obtained in connection with sensitization to the hapten diphenylcyclopropenone (DPC). The CDR3 DNA reads as TGTGCCAGCAGTTTGGGATTGGGTTGGGCGTTGTACAATGAGCAGTTCTTC. This encodes CASSLGLGWALYNEQFF.